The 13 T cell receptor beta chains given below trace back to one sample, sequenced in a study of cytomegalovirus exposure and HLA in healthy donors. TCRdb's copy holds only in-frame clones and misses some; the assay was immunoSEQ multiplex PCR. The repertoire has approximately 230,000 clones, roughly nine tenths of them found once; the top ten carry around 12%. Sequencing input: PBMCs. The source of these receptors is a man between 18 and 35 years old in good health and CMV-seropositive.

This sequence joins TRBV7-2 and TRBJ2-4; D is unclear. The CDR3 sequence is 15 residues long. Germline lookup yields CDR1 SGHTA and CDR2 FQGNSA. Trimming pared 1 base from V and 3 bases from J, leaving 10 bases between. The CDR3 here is CASSLVASGKNIQYF. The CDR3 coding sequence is TGTGCCAGCAGCTTAGTAGCCTCGGGCAAAAACATTCAGTACTTC.

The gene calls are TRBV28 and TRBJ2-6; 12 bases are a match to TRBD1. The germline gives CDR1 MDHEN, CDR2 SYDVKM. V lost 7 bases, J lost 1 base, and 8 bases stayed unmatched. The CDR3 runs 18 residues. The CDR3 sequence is CASNRGTGGKSGANVLTF. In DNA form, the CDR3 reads TGTGCCAGCAACCGGGGGACAGGGGGCAAATCTGGGGCCAACGTCCTGACTTTC.

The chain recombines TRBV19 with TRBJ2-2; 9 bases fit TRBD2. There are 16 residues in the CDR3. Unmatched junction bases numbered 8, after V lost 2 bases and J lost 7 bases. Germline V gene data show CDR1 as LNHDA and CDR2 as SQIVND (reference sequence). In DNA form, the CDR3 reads TGTGCCAGTAGTATATTGGCTAGCGGGACGGGCGGGGAGCTGTTTTTT. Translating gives CASSILASGTGGELFF.

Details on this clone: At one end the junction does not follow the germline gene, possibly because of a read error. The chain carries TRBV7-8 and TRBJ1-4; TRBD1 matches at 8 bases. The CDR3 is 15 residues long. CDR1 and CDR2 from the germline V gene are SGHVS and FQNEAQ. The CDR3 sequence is CASCLTGDPNEKLFF. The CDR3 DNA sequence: TGTGCCAGCTGCTTGACAGGGGACCCTAATGAAAAACTGTTTTTT.

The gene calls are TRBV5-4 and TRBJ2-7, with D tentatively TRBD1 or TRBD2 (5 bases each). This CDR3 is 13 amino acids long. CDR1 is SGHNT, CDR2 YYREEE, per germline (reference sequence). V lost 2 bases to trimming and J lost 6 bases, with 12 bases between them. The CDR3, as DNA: TGTGCCAGCAGCTTCACCGGGACCCCCGAGCAGTACTTC. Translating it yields CASSFTGTPEQYF.

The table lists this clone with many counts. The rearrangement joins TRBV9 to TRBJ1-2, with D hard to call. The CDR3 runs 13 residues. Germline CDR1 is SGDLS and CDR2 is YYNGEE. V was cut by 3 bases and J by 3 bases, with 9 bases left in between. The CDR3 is CASSAVGHYGYTF. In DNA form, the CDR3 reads TGTGCCAGCAGCGCCGTAGGCCACTATGGCTACACCTTC.

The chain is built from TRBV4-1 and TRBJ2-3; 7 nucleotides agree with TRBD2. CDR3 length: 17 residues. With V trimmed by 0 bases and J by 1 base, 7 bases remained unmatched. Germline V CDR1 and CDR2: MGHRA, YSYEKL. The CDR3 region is CASSQDPGLGRTDTQYF. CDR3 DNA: TGCGCCAGCAGCCAAGACCCAGGACTAGGGCGCACAGATACGCAGTATTTT.

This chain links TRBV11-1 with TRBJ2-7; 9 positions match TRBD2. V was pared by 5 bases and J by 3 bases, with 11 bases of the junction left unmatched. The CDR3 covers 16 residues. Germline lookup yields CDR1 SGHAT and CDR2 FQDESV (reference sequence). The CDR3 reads CASSPRLAGAIYEQYF. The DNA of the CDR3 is TGTGCCAGCAGCCCCAGGTTAGCGGGAGCTATCTACGAGCAGTACTTC.

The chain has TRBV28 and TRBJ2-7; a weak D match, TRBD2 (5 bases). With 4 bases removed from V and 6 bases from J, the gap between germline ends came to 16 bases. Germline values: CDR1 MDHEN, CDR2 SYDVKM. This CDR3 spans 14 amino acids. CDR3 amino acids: CASSSRSRAGEQYF. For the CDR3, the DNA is TGTGCCAGCAGTTCCCGCAGTAGGGCGGGCGAGCAGTACTTC.

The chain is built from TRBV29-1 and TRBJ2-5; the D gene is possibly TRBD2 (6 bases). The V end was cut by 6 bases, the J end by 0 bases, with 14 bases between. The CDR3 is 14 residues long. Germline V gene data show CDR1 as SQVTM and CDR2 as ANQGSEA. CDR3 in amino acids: CSVTTGTHQETQYF. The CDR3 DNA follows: TGCAGCGTCACCACCGGGACTCACCAAGAGACCCAGTACTTC.

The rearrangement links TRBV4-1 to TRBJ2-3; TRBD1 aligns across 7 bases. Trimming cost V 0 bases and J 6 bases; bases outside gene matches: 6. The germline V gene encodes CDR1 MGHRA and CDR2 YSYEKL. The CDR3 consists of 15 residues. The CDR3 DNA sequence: TGCGCCAGCAGCCAAGAACCCAGGGGGTGGGATACGCAGTATTTT. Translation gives CASSQEPRGWDTQYF.

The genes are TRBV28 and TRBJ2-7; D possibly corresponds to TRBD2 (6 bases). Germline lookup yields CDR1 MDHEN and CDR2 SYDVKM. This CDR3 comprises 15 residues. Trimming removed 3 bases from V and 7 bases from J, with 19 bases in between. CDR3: CASSFRGARAGEQYF. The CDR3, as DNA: TGTGCCAGCAGTTTTCGAGGGGCCAGGGCGGGGGAGCAGTACTTC.

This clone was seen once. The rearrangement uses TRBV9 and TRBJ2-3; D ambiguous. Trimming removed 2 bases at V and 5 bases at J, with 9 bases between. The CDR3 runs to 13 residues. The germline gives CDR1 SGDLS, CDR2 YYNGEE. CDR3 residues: CASSVERRDTQYF. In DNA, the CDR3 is TGTGCCAGCAGCGTGGAACGAAGAGATACGCAGTATTTT. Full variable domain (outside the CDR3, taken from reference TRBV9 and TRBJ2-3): DSGVTQTPKHLITATGQRVTLRCSPRSGDLSVYWYQQSLDQGLQFLIQYYNGEERAKGNILERFSAQQFPDLHSELNLSSLELGDSALYFCASSVERRDTQYFGPGTRLTVL.